Following are 15 T cell receptor beta chains from one sample sequenced in a study of blood T cells in healthy people across ages. A second roughly 6 to 11 cycle PCR used barcoded and J-beta primers. TCRdb independently ran MiXCR on the 5' RACE reads; one entry per CDR3 protein. Seen here are 1,800,000 or so distinct CDR3 sequences, 39% observed once, and the top ten hold about 21%. The sample consisted of blood. The receptors originated from a human donor in good health.

The chain combines TRBV6-2 or TRBV6-3 with TRBJ2-7; the match to TRBD1 covers 9 bases. With 5 bases clipped from V and 0 bases from J, the junction kept 5 bases outside the gene matches. CDR1 MNHEY and CDR2 SVGEGT come from the germline V gene. The CDR3 extends over 15 amino acids. The CDR3 DNA reads as TGTGCCAGCAGTCCCGGGACAGGGTTCTCCTACGAGCAGTACTTC. Its translation: CASSPGTGFSYEQYF.

This clonotype was recorded a few times. The genes are TRBV10-2 and TRBJ1-4; 7 nucleotides line up with TRBD1. Germline values: CDR1 WSHSY, CDR2 SAAADI. CDR3 length equals 13 residues. V lost 6 bases and J lost 8; bases outside the gene matches: 6. The CDR3 bases are TGCGCCAGCAGCGTGACAGGGTCCGAAAAACTGTTTTTT. Translated, it gives CASSVTGSEKLFF.

The rearrangement joins TRBV7-9 to TRBJ1-2; maybe TRBD1 (6 bases). The CDR3 is made up of 14 amino acids. CDR1 SEHNR and CDR2 FQNEAQ come from the germline V gene (reference sequence). Trimming cost V 6 bases and J 3 bases, with 14 bases left between them. In DNA form, the CDR3 reads TGTGCCAGCAGTTCGCGGGGGGCCCACTATGGCTACACCTTC. It is translated as CASSSRGAHYGYTF.

This clonotype has only a few counts. V is TRBV7-9 and J is TRBJ2-1; a weak D match, TRBD2 (6 bases). CDR1 and CDR2 from the germline V gene are SEHNR and FQNEAQ (reference sequence). Trimming took 3 bases from V and 4 from J, leaving 13 bases between them. This CDR3 has 15 amino acids. CDR3 DNA sequence: TGTGCCAGCAGCTTTGCTGTGGGGAGGTACAATGAGCAGTTCTTC. The encoded protein is CASSFAVGRYNEQFF. Together with reference TRBV7-9 and TRBJ2-1, the CDR3 gives the full variable domain: DTGVSQNPRHKITKRGQNVTFRCDPISEHNRLYWYRQTLGQGPEFLTYFQNEAQLEKSRLLSDRFSAERPKGSFSTLEIQRTEQGDSAMYLCASSFAVGRYNEQFFGPGTRLTVL.

The chain joins TRBV7-6 to TRBJ2-1; D not resolved. This CDR3 is built from 12 residues. Deletions cut 1 base from V and 14 bases from J, with 12 bases between. Germline values: CDR1 SGHVS, CDR2 FNYEAQ. The CDR3 region is CASSLVIGEEFF. The CDR3 DNA reads TGTGCCAGCAGCTTAGTTATCGGAGAGGAGTTCTTC.

V is TRBV7-2 and J is TRBJ2-1; D not resolved. Trimming shortened V by 1 base and J by 6 bases, and 10 bases separated the two germline ends. The CDR3 loop spans 14 amino acids. Germline CDR1 SGHTA, CDR2 FQGNSA. CDR3 in amino acids: CASSLVIRSNEQFF. DNA of the CDR3: TGTGCCAGCAGCTTAGTCATCAGGAGCAATGAGCAGTTCTTC.

This clonotype was observed a few times. The junction does not match germline at one end; this may be a read error. The V call is TRBV4-1, the J call TRBJ1-4; D not certain. Germline V gene lookup returns CDR1 MGHRA and CDR2 YSYEKL. There are 17 residues in the CDR3. CDR3 amino acids: CASSHSFENAGREKLFF. The CDR3 region has the DNA TGTGCCAGCAGCCATAGCTTCGAAAACGCGGGTAGGGAAAAACTGTTTTTT.

This clonotype was counted a single time. The chain recombines TRBV5-1 with TRBJ2-5; TRBD1 might be the D (6 bases). Trimming cost V 3 bases and J 2 bases, with 17 bases left between them. This CDR3 comprises 16 residues. CDR1 is SGHRS, CDR2 YFSETQ, per germline. CDR3 nucleotide sequence: TGCGCCAGCAGCTCCGGACAGAGGATAAGACAAGAGACCCAGTACTTC. Translated, it gives CASSSGQRIRQETQYF.

This clonotype appeared a few times. The gene calls are TRBV7-9 and TRBJ1-4; no firm D call. V dropped 3 bases and J dropped 8 bases, with 10 bases sitting between them. CDR3 size: 13 residues. Germline-derived CDR1 and CDR2 are SEHNR and FQNEAQ (reference sequence). CDR3 bases: TGTGCCAGCAGCTTCTATTTTGGGGAAAAACTGTTTTTT. It yields the protein CASSFYFGEKLFF. The full variable domain, in which reference TRBV7-9 and TRBJ1-4 provide the parts outside the CDR3, is DTGVSQNPRHKITKRGQNVTFRCDPISEHNRLYWYRQTLGQGPEFLTYFQNEAQLEKSRLLSDRFSAERPKGSFSTLEIQRTEQGDSAMYLCASSFYFGEKLFFGSGTQLSVL.

The DNA of the CDR3 is TGTGCCAGTCTCTTAGGCGGGAGCTCCTACGAGCAGTACTTC. This codes for CASLLGGSSYEQYF. This sequence joins TRBV2 and TRBJ2-7; the match to TRBD2 covers 7 bases. J lost 0 bases, V lost 9 bases, and 8 bases had no gene match. The CDR3 sequence is 14 residues long. Germline V lookup: CDR1 SNHLY, CDR2 FYNNEI.

With regard to this clonotype: One junction end disagrees with the germline gene, perhaps due to a read error. The rearrangement links TRBV12-3 or TRBV12-4 to TRBJ1-2, with D hard to call. The CDR3 is made up of 12 amino acids. The CDR3 spells CASSPNWDGFTF. As DNA, the CDR3 is TGTGCCAGCAGCCCCAATTGGGATGGCTTCACCTTC.

V and J are TRBV11-2 and TRBJ2-3; TRBD2 matches at 8 bases. Per germline, CDR1 SGHAT and CDR2 FQNNGV. J lost 2 bases, V lost 0 bases, and 4 bases had no gene match. The CDR3 loop spans 16 amino acids. CDR3 amino acids: CASSLEAGGFTDTQYF. The CDR3 coding sequence is TGTGCCAGCAGCTTAGAGGCGGGGGGTTTCACAGATACGCAGTATTTT.

The V call is TRBV20-1, the J call TRBJ1-6, with a possible D match to TRBD1 (6 bases). CDR3 length: 12 residues. Germline CDR1 reads DFQATT; CDR2 reads SNEGSKA (reference sequence). V shed 3 bases and J shed 10 bases, with 10 bases lying between them. CDR3 protein: CSASTGNSPLHF. The CDR3 nucleotides are TGCAGTGCTAGTACAGGGAACTCACCCCTCCACTTT.

This clonotype turned up a few times. The chain couples TRBV7-2 to TRBJ2-3, with no clear D. The ends were cut back, 1 base at V and 2 bases at J, with 7 bases in the middle. From germline, CDR1 is SGHTA and CDR2 FQGNSA. The CDR3 length is 14 residues. The chain's CDR3 is CASSLEYYTDTQYF. The DNA for the CDR3 is TGTGCCAGCAGCTTAGAGTACTACACAGATACGCAGTATTTT.

The chain couples TRBV28 to TRBJ1-2; 10 bases agree with TRBD1. The germline gives CDR1 MDHEN, CDR2 SYDVKM. Germline trimming cut 5 bases from V and 4 bases from J; bases unmatched to any gene: 10. CDR3 length equals 16 residues. The CDR3 nucleotides read TGTGCCAGCAGTCCATTGGACAGGGGGGCGAGCTATGGCTACACCTTC. Translated: CASSPLDRGASYGYTF.